This T cell receptor (beta chain) was identified during a study of immune characterization of retroperitoneal liposarcoma. TCRdb itself ran the PCR reads through MiXCR, one entry per CDR3 protein. The sample records around 10,000 distinct CDR3 sequences, under 25% being singletons. This clonotype was detected ten times or more. Germline loops: CDR1 MNHNS, CDR2 SASEGT. CDR3 length: 15 amino acids. Trimming cost V 5 bases and J 3 bases; bases outside gene matches: 9. The sample consisted of blood. V gene TRBV6-1 combines with J gene TRBJ2-7; 8 bases are shared with TRBD2. The sequence was collected from a female donor with retroperitoneal liposarcoma. CDR3 in DNA: TGTGCCAGCAGTTATGCCGAGACTAGCGTCTACGAGCAGTACTTC. Its protein is CASSYAETSVYEQYF.